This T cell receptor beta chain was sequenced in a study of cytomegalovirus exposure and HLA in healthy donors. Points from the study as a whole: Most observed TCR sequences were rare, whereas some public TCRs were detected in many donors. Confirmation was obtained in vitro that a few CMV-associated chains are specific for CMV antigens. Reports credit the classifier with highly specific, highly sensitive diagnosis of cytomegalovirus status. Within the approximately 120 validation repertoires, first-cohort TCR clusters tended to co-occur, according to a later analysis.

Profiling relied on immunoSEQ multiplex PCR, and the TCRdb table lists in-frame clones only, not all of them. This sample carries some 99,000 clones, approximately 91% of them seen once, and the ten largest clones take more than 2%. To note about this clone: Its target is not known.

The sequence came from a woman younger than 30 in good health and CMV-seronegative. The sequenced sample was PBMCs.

CDR3: CASSLVGTDEQYF. As DNA, the CDR3 is TGCGCCAGCAGCTTGGTGGGGACTGATGAGCAGTACTTC. The gene calls are TRBV5-1 and TRBJ2-7, with D perhaps TRBD2 (6 bases). Trimming left V 0 bases short and J 7 bases short, with 11 bases between. The germline V gene has CDR1 SGHRS and CDR2 YFSETQ. The CDR3 is 13 amino acids.